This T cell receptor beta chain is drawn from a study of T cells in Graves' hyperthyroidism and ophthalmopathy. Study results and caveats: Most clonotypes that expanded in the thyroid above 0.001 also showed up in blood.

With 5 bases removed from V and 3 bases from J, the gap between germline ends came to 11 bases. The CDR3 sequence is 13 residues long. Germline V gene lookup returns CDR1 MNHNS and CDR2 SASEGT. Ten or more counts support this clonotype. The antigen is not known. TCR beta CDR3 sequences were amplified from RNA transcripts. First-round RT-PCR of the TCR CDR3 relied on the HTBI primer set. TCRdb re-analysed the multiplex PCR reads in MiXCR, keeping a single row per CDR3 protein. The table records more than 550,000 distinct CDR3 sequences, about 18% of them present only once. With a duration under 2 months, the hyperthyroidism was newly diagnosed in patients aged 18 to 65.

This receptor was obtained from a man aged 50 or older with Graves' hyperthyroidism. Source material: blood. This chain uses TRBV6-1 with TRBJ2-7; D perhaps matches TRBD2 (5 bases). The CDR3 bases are TGTGCCAGCAGTCCTACGGGGATCTACGAGCAGTACTTC. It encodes CASSPTGIYEQYF.